This is a list of T cell receptor beta chains from one sample in a study of glioma-infiltrating T cells. TCRdb re-derived calls from the multiplex PCR reads in MiXCR, one entry per CDR3 protein. The sample lists around 130,000 distinct CDR3 sequences; 20% to 25% were seen once. The sample was glioma tissue, nonneoplastic brain tissue, or PBMCs (not recorded which). These receptors all stem from a human donor with low-grade glioma or glioblastoma, undergoing nonglioma brain surgery, or in good health (not recorded which). The CDR3 runs from the conserved cysteine through the conserved F or W. Each record gives: V gene, J gene, D gene, clone size, CDR3 protein, CDR3 DNA. D genes are given only for firm matches. Only some rows state a clone size, as once, few, many or a class for expanded clones.

TRBV4-2	TRBJ1-3	NA	NA	CASSHDSSSGSTIYF	TGTGCCAGCAGCCACGATTCGAGCTCTGGAAGCACCATATATTTT
TRBV2	TRBJ2-3	TRBD2	few	CASRTQRGRGIVTQYF	TGTGCCAGCAGGACCCAGCGGGGCCGGGGTATAGTTACGCAGTATTTT
TRBV6-2/TRBV6-3	TRBJ1-5	NA	NA	CASNYAAGADSNQPQHF	TGTGCCAGCAACTACGCGGCGGGGGCAGATAGCAATCAGCCCCAGCATTTT
TRBV4-2	TRBJ1-1	TRBD1	NA	CASRLVADREVGSGAFF	TGTGCCAGCAGGCTTGTTGCGGACAGGGAGGTCGGTTCGGGAGCTTTCTTT
TRBV19	TRBJ2-3	TRBD2	NA	CASSLSTRLAPRTDTQYF	TGTGCCAGTAGTCTCTCGACCCGACTAGCCCCTCGCACAGATACGCAGTATTTT
TRBV3-1	TRBJ2-2	NA	few	CASSPGAGRLTGELFF	TGTGCCAGCAGCCCTGGGGCAGGCCGTCTCACCGGGGAGCTGTTTTTT
TRBV25-1	TRBJ1-3	TRBD1	many	CASSDPPGTANSGNTIYF	TGTGCCAGCAGTGATCCCCCCGGGACAGCCAACTCTGGAAACACCATATATTTT
TRBV12-5	TRBJ1-1	TRBD1	few	CASGQTGGAEAFF	TGTGCTAGTGGTCAGACAGGGGGAGCTGAAGCTTTCTTT
TRBV11-2	TRBJ2-5	TRBD2	NA	CASSLDSSGGLRRQETQYF	TGTGCCAGCAGCTTAGACTCTAGCGGGGGGCTCCGGAGGCAAGAGACCCAGTACTTC
TRBV7-2	TRBJ2-6	NA	few	CASSLGGNGANVLTF	TGTGCCAGCAGCTTAGGGGGTAACGGGGCCAACGTCCTGACTTTC
TRBV27	TRBJ2-5	TRBD1	many	CASSRTGSSETQYF	TGTGCCAGCAGTCGGACAGGGTCTTCAGAGACCCAGTACTTC
TRBV6-6	TRBJ1-5	NA	NA	CASSQSFNQLQHF	TGTGCCAGCAGCCAAAGTTTTAATCAGCTCCAGCATTTT
TRBV28	TRBJ2-4	NA	once	CASSLGVFGRVHKNIQYF	TGTGCCAGCAGTTTAGGAGTCTTTGGACGAGTACACAAAAACATTCAGTACTTC
TRBV6-6	TRBJ2-6	NA	NA	CASSYLGVTGANVLTF	TGTGCCAGCAGTTACCTTGGGGTTACTGGGGCCAATGTCCTGACTTTC
TRBV12-3/TRBV12-4	TRBJ2-2	TRBD2	few	CASVAGGRTGLFF	TGTGCCAGCGTAGCGGGGGGGCGGACGGGGCTGTTTTTT
TRBV5-5	TRBJ2-1	TRBD2	few	CASSLLAGANNEQFF	TGTGCCAGCAGCCTGCTAGCGGGGGCAAACAATGAGCAGTTCTTC
TRBV7-9	TRBJ1-5	NA	few	CASSLGLREGSNQPQHF	TGTGCCAGCAGCTTAGGGCTCAGGGAGGGAAGCAATCAGCCCCAGCATTTT
TRBV28	TRBJ2-3	NA	NA	CASSLRGGFTDTQYF	TGTGCCAGCAGTTTGAGGGGGGGCTTCACAGATACGCAGTATTTT
TRBV12-3/TRBV12-4	TRBJ1-3	TRBD1	NA	CASSPYRGRITGNTIYF	TGTGCCAGCAGTCCATACAGGGGGCGCATCACTGGAAACACCATATATTTT
TRBV2	TRBJ2-3	NA	few	CASSPDYLSTDTQYF	TGTGCCAGCAGTCCGGACTACCTATCCACAGATACGCAGTATTTT
TRBV28	TRBJ2-1	NA	many	CASSYGIANEQFF	TGTGCCAGCAGTTATGGGATCGCAAACGAGCAGTTCTTC
TRBV6-1	TRBJ1-6	NA	NA	CASTRGGGSSPLHF	TGTGCCAGCACCCGGGGAGGTGGCAGTTCACCCCTCCACTTT
TRBV11-2	TRBJ2-5	NA	few	CASSTEWLGAQYF	TGTGCCAGCAGCACGGAGTGGTTGGGAGCCCAGTACTTC
TRBV6-1	TRBJ1-2	TRBD1	NA	CASSTGSDYGYTF	TGTGCCAGTTCGACAGGGTCTGACTATGGCTACACCTTC
TRBV7-9	TRBJ2-2	TRBD2	NA	CASSQGRALNTGELFF	TGCGCCAGCAGCCAAGGGAGGGCCTTGAACACCGGGGAGCTGTTTTTT
TRBV27	TRBJ1-1	NA	NA	CASSRAPVRSPPGTEAFF	TGTGCCAGCAGTCGGGCCCCGGTTAGGTCACCACCGGGCACTGAAGCTTTCTTT
TRBV27	TRBJ2-1	TRBD1	many	CASTYSSWDRGMDEQFF	TGTGCCAGCACCTATTCGTCGTGGGACAGGGGAATGGATGAGCAGTTCTTC
TRBV12-3/TRBV12-4	TRBJ2-2	NA	NA	CASSPMGAGTGELFF	TGTGCCAGCAGCCCTATGGGGGCAGGCACCGGGGAGCTGTTTTTT
TRBV27	TRBJ2-3	NA	many	CASSSRGLDTQYF	TGTGCCAGCAGTTCCCGGGGCCTCGATACGCAGTATTTT
TRBV20-1	TRBJ2-5	TRBD2	few	CSARASGATSTQETQYF	TGCAGTGCTAGAGCTAGCGGGGCTACAAGTACTCAAGAGACCCAGTACTTC
TRBV19	TRBJ2-6	NA	few	CASSLSGSVLTF	TGTGCCAGTAGTTTGTCAGGGTCCGTCCTGACTTTC
TRBV11-2	TRBJ1-3	NA	many	CASSGDRFSGNTIYF	TGTGCCAGCAGTGGAGACAGGTTCTCTGGAAACACCATATATTTT
TRBV29-1	TRBJ1-1	NA	NA	CSVEAGRVVLTEAFF	TGCAGCGTTGAAGCCGGGAGGGTGGTGCTCACTGAAGCTTTCTTT
TRBV20-1	TRBJ1-3	NA	few	CSARRNRDSGNTIYF	TGCAGTGCGAGACGCAACAGAGATTCTGGAAACACCATATATTTT
TRBV27	TRBJ2-5	NA	many	CASSTLRGPRETQYF	TGTGCCAGCAGCACACTCCGGGGACCGCGGGAGACCCAGTACTTC
TRBV6-1	TRBJ1-6	TRBD1	few	CASSPMGQGNSPLHF	TGTGCCAGCAGTCCCATGGGACAGGGAAATTCACCCCTCCACTTT
TRBV3-1	TRBJ2-3	NA	many	CASSSGTLQYF	TGTGCCAGCAGCTCCGGGACTTTGCAGTATTTT
TRBV7-7	TRBJ1-1	NA	NA	CASSLRGQGNTEAFF	TGTGCCAGCAGCTTGCGGGGCCAGGGGAACACTGAAGCTTTCTTT
TRBV7-9	TRBJ2-3	TRBD2	many	CASSGGTSGPNTDTQYF	TGTGCCAGCAGTGGGGGGACTAGCGGCCCTAACACAGATACGCAGTATTTT
TRBV7-8	TRBJ2-5	TRBD1	few	CASSWAGQGAETQYF	TGTGCCAGCAGCTGGGCCGGACAGGGGGCAGAGACCCAGTACTTC
TRBV6-2/TRBV6-3	TRBJ2-1	NA	once	CASRNYGDEQLF	TGTGCCAGCAGGAACTACGGGGATGAGCAGCTCTTC
TRBV20-1	TRBJ2-1	NA	NA	CSARGFFAYNEQFF	TGCAGTGCTAGAGGCTTTTTCGCCTACAATGAGCAGTTCTTC